Listed here is a single TCR beta chain. The data were taken from a study of shared clonotypes between healthy human individuals. Clones were sequenced by immunoSEQ multiplex PCR, and TCRdb holds only the in-frame ones, with some missing. The sample shows 2 million to 2.5 million clones, 80% to 95% of them seen only once. The sample taken for sequencing was naive CD4+ T cells from PBMCs. As to subset: CD45RA+ positively selected. The source of this sequence is a man between 18 and 29 years old in good health. Some clones in this sample may be carry-over from other donors' samples.

The CDR3 coding sequence is TGTGCCAGCAGTTTGCCACACGGGACTAGCGGAGGGAATGAGCAGTTCTTC. This sequence encodes CASSLPHGTSGGNEQFF. V and J are TRBV27 and TRBJ2-1; 11 bases align to TRBD2. The length of the CDR3 is 17 residues. With 3 bases clipped from V and 7 bases from J, the junction kept 11 bases outside the gene matches. The germline V gene has CDR1 MNHEY and CDR2 SMNVEV (reference sequence).